Described below is a single T cell receptor (beta chain) sequence and its context. This sample is drawn from a study of blood T cell repertoires in COVID-19. Study background: The study drew acute and convalescent COVID-19 samples from the United States, Italy and Spain.

The method was immunoSEQ multiplex PCR; TCRdb's version includes in-frame clones alone and lacks a portion of them. The repertoire holds hundreds of thousands of clones, with approximately 91% as singletons. The CDR3 is 13 residues long. CDR1 and CDR2 (germline): MNHEY, SMNVEV (reference sequence). Trimming shortened V by 2 bases and J by 6 bases, and 11 bases separated the two germline ends. Sequenced input: peripheral blood. The TCR sequence derives from a man between 60 and 75 years old who had recovered from COVID-19. The genes are TRBV27 and TRBJ2-7; D is unclear. CDR3 bases: TGTGCCAGCAGTTTAGGCTTCACCAGCGAGCAGTACTTC. It yields the protein CASSLGFTSEQYF.